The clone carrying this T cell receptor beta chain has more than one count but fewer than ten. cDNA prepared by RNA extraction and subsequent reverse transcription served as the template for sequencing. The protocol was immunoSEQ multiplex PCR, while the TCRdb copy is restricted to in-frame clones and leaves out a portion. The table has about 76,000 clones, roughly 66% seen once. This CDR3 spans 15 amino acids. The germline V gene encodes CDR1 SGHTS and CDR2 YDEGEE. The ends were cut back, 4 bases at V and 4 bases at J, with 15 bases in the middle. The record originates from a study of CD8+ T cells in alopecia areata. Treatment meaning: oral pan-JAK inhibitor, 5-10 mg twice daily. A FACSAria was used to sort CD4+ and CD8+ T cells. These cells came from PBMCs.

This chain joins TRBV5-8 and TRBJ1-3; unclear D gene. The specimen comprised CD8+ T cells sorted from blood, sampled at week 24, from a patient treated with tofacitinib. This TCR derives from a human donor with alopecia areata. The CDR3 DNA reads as TGTGCCAGCAGCGCCATTCCGGGTCTCGGAAACACCATATATTTT. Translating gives CASSAIPGLGNTIYF.